Listed below are T cell receptor beta chains from one sample, sequenced in a study of blood T cell repertoires in COVID-19. Assay: immunoSEQ multiplex PCR; the TCRdb copy retains only in-frame clones and omits some. The sample includes 200,000 to 300,000 clones, more than 75% of them seen just once. The sequencing input was PBMCs or T cells enriched from blood (not recorded which). These receptors originate from a woman between 40 and 55 years old with acute COVID-19. The CDR3 runs from the conserved cysteine through the conserved F or W. The order of the fields is clone size, D gene, J gene, V gene, CDR3 protein, CDR3 DNA. D genes are given only for firm matches. Clone size appears in some rows only: once, few, many, or a class for an expanded clone.

NA | TRBD1 | TRBJ2-5 | TRBV18 | CASSPRDSVQETQYF | TGTGCCAGCTCACCTCGGGACAGTGTCCAAGAGACCCAGTACTTC
NA | TRBD2 | TRBJ2-7 | TRBV30 | CAWSEGFFEPTSGLYEQYF | TGTGCCTGGAGTGAGGGTTTTTTCGAGCCGACTAGCGGGTTATACGAGCAGTACTTC
once | NA | TRBJ1-2 | TRBV19 | CASSIGRDYGYTF | TGTGCCAGTAGTATAGGACGGGACTATGGCTACACCTTC
NA | TRBD1 | TRBJ2-7 | TRBV27 | CARLGQGSYEQYF | TGTGCCAGACTGGGACAGGGATCTTACGAGCAGTACTTC
NA | NA | TRBJ2-5 | TRBV30 | CAWSIPGSQETQYF | TGTGCCTGGAGTATCCCAGGGTCCCAAGAGACCCAGTACTTC
NA | NA | TRBJ2-6 | TRBV21-1 | CASSKKRTGSGANVLTF | TGTGCCAGCAGCAAAAAGCGGACAGGTTCTGGGGCCAACGTCCTGACTTTC
NA | TRBD2 | TRBJ2-1 | TRBV5-1 | CASSQTSGKNNEQFF | TGCGCCAGCAGCCAGACTAGCGGGAAAAACAATGAGCAGTTCTTC
few | TRBD2 | TRBJ2-3 | TRBV4-1 | CASSQVAGVSTDTQYF | TGCGCCAGCAGCCAAGTAGCGGGAGTAAGCACAGATACGCAGTATTTT
NA | NA | TRBJ2-5 | TRBV9 | CASSAGDQETQYF | TGTGCCAGCAGCGCAGGGGACCAAGAGACCCAGTACTTC
NA | TRBD1 | TRBJ1-5 | TRBV19 | CASTTRGTGAQGQPQHF | TGTGCCAGTACAACCCGGGGGACAGGGGCCCAGGGACAGCCCCAGCATTTT
NA | NA | TRBJ1-2 | TRBV29-1 | CSGEGGDGYTF | TGCAGCGGTGAGGGAGGGGACGGCTACACCTTC
NA | NA | TRBJ1-6 | TRBV9 | CASSVDGRRTLHF | TGTGCCAGCAGCGTAGACGGGAGGCGCACCCTCCACTTT
NA | NA | TRBJ2-7 | TRBV13 | CASSLTGPGAYEQYF | TGTGCCAGCAGCTTAACTGGTCCCGGGGCCTACGAGCAGTACTTC
NA | NA | TRBJ1-3 | TRBV29-1 | CSAGHSGNTIYF | TGCAGCGCCGGCCACTCTGGAAACACCATATATTTT
NA | TRBD1 | TRBJ1-6 | TRBV6-5 | CASSSSDRLNSPLHF | TGTGCCAGCAGTTCGTCGGACAGGTTGAATTCACCCCTCCACTTT
NA | TRBD1 | TRBJ1-4 | TRBV7-2 | CASSWGTGEEKLFF | TGTGCCAGCAGCTGGGGGACAGGGGAAGAAAAACTGTTTTTT
NA | NA | TRBJ1-6 | TRBV6-1 | CASSEFPGKRGSPLHF | TGTGCCAGCAGTGAGTTTCCGGGGAAACGGGGATCACCCCTCCACTTT
NA | TRBD1 | TRBJ2-2 | TRBV7-3 | CASSLTGSTGELFF | TGTGCCAGCAGCTTGACAGGGAGCACCGGGGAGCTGTTTTTT
once | TRBD1 | TRBJ2-1 | TRBV11-3 | CASSTRDRGRNEQFF | TGTGCCAGCAGCACTCGGGACAGGGGGCGGAATGAGCAGTTCTTC
NA | NA | TRBJ1-5 | TRBV3-1/TRBV3-2 | CASSQGIIRGNQPQHF | TGTGCCAGCAGCCAAGGGATTATCAGGGGAAATCAGCCCCAGCATTTT
NA | NA | TRBJ2-1 | TRBV27 | CASSFLGQVNEQFF | TGTGCCAGCAGTTTTTTGGGCCAAGTCAATGAGCAGTTCTTC
NA | TRBD1 | TRBJ1-4 | TRBV27 | CASKRTGGARLLGEKLFF | TGTGCCAGCAAACGGACAGGGGGCGCCCGGCTTCTAGGTGAAAAACTGTTTTTT
once | NA | TRBJ1-5 | TRBV19 | CASSMRGGDQPQHF | TGTGCCAGTAGTATGAGGGGCGGGGATCAGCCCCAGCATTTT
NA | NA | TRBJ2-3 | TRBV5-4 | CASSLVGREADTQYF | TGTGCCAGCAGCTTGGTCGGCAGGGAAGCAGATACGCAGTATTTT
NA | NA | TRBJ2-7 | TRBV24-1 | CATSSELSYEQYF | TGTGCCACCAGTAGCGAACTTTCCTACGAGCAGTACTTC
NA | TRBD1 | TRBJ2-5 | TRBV25-1 | CASSRQGARGETQYF | TGTGCCAGCAGCCGACAGGGGGCGAGGGGAGAGACCCAGTACTTC
NA | TRBD2 | TRBJ2-1 | TRBV19 | CASSMPGLAGRYNEQFF | TGTGCCAGTAGTATGCCGGGACTAGCGGGAAGATACAATGAGCAGTTCTTC
NA | NA | TRBJ2-7 | TRBV6-1 | CASSVIRQPLPREQYF | TGTGCCAGCAGTGTGATCCGACAGCCCCTTCCTAGGGAGCAGTACTTC
once | NA | TRBJ1-1 | TRBV14 | CASSQDQGFGIRTEAFF | TGTGCCAGCAGCCAAGATCAGGGGTTTGGAATTAGGACTGAAGCTTTCTTT
NA | TRBD1 | TRBJ1-1 | TRBV29-1 | CSVEDRVTEAFF | TGCAGCGTAGAAGACAGGGTTACTGAAGCTTTCTTT
NA | NA | TRBJ2-3 | TRBV21-1 | CASSGLAGVTADTQYF | TGTGCCAGCAGCGGACTAGCGGGAGTCACCGCAGATACGCAGTATTTT
few | NA | TRBJ1-2 | TRBV6-1 | CASSEGGGYGYTF | TGTGCCAGCAGTGAGGGGGGGGGCTATGGCTACACCTTC
NA | NA | TRBJ2-1 | TRBV9 | CASSVDSLAEQFF | TGTGCCAGCAGCGTAGATTCTCTAGCCGAGCAGTTCTTC
NA | NA | TRBJ1-5 | TRBV2 | CASTGSDSNQPQHF | TGTGCCAGCACGGGGTCAGATAGCAATCAGCCCCAGCATTTT
once | TRBD1 | TRBJ1-5 | TRBV5-1 | CASSLGQGGNQPQHF | TGCGCCAGCAGCTTGGGACAGGGTGGCAATCAGCCCCAGCATTTT
NA | TRBD1 | TRBJ1-1 | TRBV9 | CASSPTGDTEAFF | TGTGCCAGCAGCCCTACAGGGGACACTGAAGCTTTCTTT
once | NA | TRBJ2-5 | TRBV6-5 | CASSYRPGWGETQYF | TGTGCCAGCAGTTACCGTCCAGGGTGGGGTGAGACCCAGTACTTC
few | NA | TRBJ1-5 | TRBV18 | CASSPLKGLSNQPQHF | TGTGCCAGCTCACCACTTAAGGGACTTAGCAATCAGCCCCAGCATTTT
once | NA | TRBJ2-1 | TRBV19 | CASSIVGGQSYNEQFF | TGTGCCAGTAGTATAGTGGGGGGACAGTCCTACAATGAGCAGTTCTTC
NA | TRBD2 | TRBJ2-3 | TRBV28 | CASSLGLAGTDTQYF | TGTGCCAGCAGTTTAGGACTAGCGGGGACAGATACGCAGTATTTT
once | NA | TRBJ1-1 | TRBV30 | CAWGDKNTEAFF | TGTGCCTGGGGGGACAAGAACACTGAAGCTTTCTTT
few | TRBD1 | TRBJ2-7 | TRBV27 | CASSLVAGGAWEQYF | TGTGCCAGCAGTTTGGTGGCAGGGGGCGCGTGGGAGCAGTACTTC
NA | TRBD1 | TRBJ1-5 | TRBV27 | CASSSETTGRNQPQHF | TGTGCCAGCAGTTCGGAGACGACAGGGAGAAATCAGCCCCAGCATTTT
NA | TRBD2 | TRBJ2-2 | TRBV2 | CASRVSGSVSGELFF | TGTGCCAGCAGAGTTAGCGGGAGTGTTTCCGGGGAGCTGTTTTTT
NA | NA | TRBJ2-3 | TRBV19 | CASSRTTSTDTQYF | TGTGCCAGTAGCCGGACAACGAGCACAGATACGCAGTATTTT
NA | TRBD1 | TRBJ2-5 | TRBV2 | CATRGRGPETQYF | TGTGCCACCCGTGGCAGGGGGCCAGAGACCCAGTACTTC
NA | NA | TRBJ2-1 | TRBV20-1 | CSARTEGEQFF | TGCAGTGCTAGAACAGAAGGTGAGCAGTTCTTC
NA | TRBD2 | TRBJ2-7 | TRBV19 | CASSILAGATYEQYF | TGTGCCAGTAGTATCCTCGCGGGAGCGACATACGAGCAGTACTTC
once | NA | TRBJ2-7 | TRBV13 | CASSRTTGSKRLYEQYF | TGTGCCAGCAGCCGAACGACAGGTTCGAAACGTTTGTACGAGCAGTACTTC
once | NA | TRBJ1-2 | TRBV30 | CAWKRASDYGYTF | TGTGCCTGGAAGAGGGCCTCTGACTATGGCTACACCTTC
NA | TRBD2 | TRBJ2-7 | TRBV6-5 | CASSPGGGDEQYF | TGTGCCAGCAGCCCCGGGGGGGGCGACGAGCAGTACTTC
NA | NA | TRBJ2-7 | TRBV11-3 | CASSYGLLYEQYF | TGTGCCAGCAGCTACGGGTTATTATACGAGCAGTACTTC
NA | TRBD2 | TRBJ2-1 | TRBV12-3/TRBV12-4 | CASSLGGLDEQFF | TGTGCCAGCAGTTTAGGCGGACTAGATGAGCAGTTCTTC
NA | NA | TRBJ2-7 | TRBV19 | CASSIVSASSYEQYF | TGTGCCAGTAGTATAGTTTCAGCGAGCTCCTACGAGCAGTACTTC
NA | NA | TRBJ2-3 | TRBV7-9 | CASSQGLARTDTQYF | TGTGCCAGCAGCCAAGGGCTAGCCCGCACAGATACGCAGTATTTT
NA | TRBD1 | TRBJ1-2 | TRBV19 | CASSIRRTGGYGYTF | TGTGCCAGTAGTATCAGACGGACAGGGGGCTATGGCTACACCTTC
NA | TRBD2 | TRBJ2-1 | TRBV9 | CASSEAGGPYNEQFF | TGTGCCAGCAGCGAAGCGGGAGGGCCTTACAATGAGCAGTTCTTC
NA | NA | TRBJ1-1 | TRBV11-2 | CASSFSGNTEAFF | TGTGCCAGCAGCTTTAGCGGGAACACTGAAGCTTTCTTT
NA | NA | TRBJ1-1 | TRBV7-8 | CASSLGGLSTEAFF | TGTGCCAGCAGCTTGGGGGGGCTGAGCACTGAAGCTTTCTTT
NA | TRBD1 | TRBJ2-7 | TRBV5-1 | CASSGGTGIYEQYF | TGCGCCAGCAGCGGTGGGACAGGGATCTACGAGCAGTACTTC